A few counts support the clone carrying this T cell receptor (beta chain). Its antigen is unidentified. The sample has other DNA sequences that encode this CDR3 too. The source of the sample is a study of shared clonotypes between healthy human individuals. Healthy and HIV-negative, the adult donors had no recent acute infections or vaccinations. A split of CD4+ cells into CD45RA+ naive and CD45RA-negative memory subsets was performed. Germline CDR1 reads SEHNR; CDR2 reads FQNEAQ (reference sequence). The CDR3 is made up of 14 amino acids. The V end lost 0 bases, the J end lost 6 bases, and 9 bases lay between the germline ends. Every subset's genomic DNA went evenly onto several immunoSEQ plates. Assay: immunoSEQ multiplex PCR; the TCRdb copy retains only in-frame clones and omits some. Found here are 2,500,000 or so clones, roughly 93% of them singletons; the top ten hold 0.36%. General study points: Naive subsets tended to show greater estimated richness than memory subsets.

This TCR was recovered from a man younger than 35 in good health. Some clones in this sample may be carry-over from other donors' samples. The sequencing sample was made of naive CD4+ T cells from PBMCs. Regarding subset: CD45RA+ positively selected. The gene calls are TRBV7-9 and TRBJ1-5, with a weak D call TRBD1 (5 bases). CDR3 protein: CASSLAPGGQPQHF. As DNA, the CDR3 is TGTGCCAGCAGCTTAGCCCCCGGGGGTCAGCCCCAGCATTTT.